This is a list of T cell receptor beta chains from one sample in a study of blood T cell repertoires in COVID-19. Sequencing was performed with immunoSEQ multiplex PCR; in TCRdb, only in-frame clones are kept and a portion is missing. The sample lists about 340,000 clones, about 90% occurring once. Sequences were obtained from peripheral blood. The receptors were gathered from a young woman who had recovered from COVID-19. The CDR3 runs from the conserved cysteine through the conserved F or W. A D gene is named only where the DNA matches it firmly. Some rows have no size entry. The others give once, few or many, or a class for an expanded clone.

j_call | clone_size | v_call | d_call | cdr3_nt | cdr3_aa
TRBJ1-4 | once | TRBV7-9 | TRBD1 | TGTGCCAGCAGCTCCCTCCGGACAGGGGTGTATGAAAAACTGTTTTTT | CASSSLRTGVYEKLFF
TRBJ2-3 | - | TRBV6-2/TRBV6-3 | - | TGTGCCAGCAGTTACGTGGGGCGCACAGATACGCAGTATTTT | CASSYVGRTDTQYF
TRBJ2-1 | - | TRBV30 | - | TGTGCCTGGAGTGGACAGTATGAGCAGTTCTTC | CAWSGQYEQFF
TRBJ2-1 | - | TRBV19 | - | TGTGCCAGTAGTATAGACTACAGGGGGGGTGAGCAGTTCTTC | CASSIDYRGGEQFF
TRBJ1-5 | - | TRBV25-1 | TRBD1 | TGTGCCAGCAGTGGCTACCGGGACAGGGGGCTATGGGATCAGCCCCAGCATTTT | CASSGYRDRGLWDQPQHF
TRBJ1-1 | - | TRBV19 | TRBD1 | TGTGCCAGTAGTATAGCCCCAGGGGGAAGCACTGAAGCTTTCTTT | CASSIAPGGSTEAFF
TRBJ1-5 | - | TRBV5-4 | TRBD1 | TGTGCCAGCAGCGAGGGACAGCCTAGTAGCAATCAGCCCCAGCATTTT | CASSEGQPSSNQPQHF
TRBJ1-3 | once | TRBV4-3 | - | TGCGCCAGCAGCCAAGCATCGATACTAGGAGACACCATATATTTT | CASSQASILGDTIYF
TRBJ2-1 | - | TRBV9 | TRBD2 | TGTGCCAGCAGCGCAGCTAGCGGGTCCTACAATGAGCAGTTCTTC | CASSAASGSYNEQFF
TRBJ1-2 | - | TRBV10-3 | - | TGTGCCATCAGACAGGGAGATGGCTACACCTTC | CAIRQGDGYTF
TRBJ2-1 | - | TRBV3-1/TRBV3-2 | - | TGTGCCAGCAGCCAATCCGCGGGCCGGAATGAGCAGTTCTTC | CASSQSAGRNEQFF
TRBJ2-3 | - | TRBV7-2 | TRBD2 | TGTGCCAGCAGCTTAGCGGGAGGGCCAGGTGTAGATACGCAGTATTTT | CASSLAGGPGVDTQYF
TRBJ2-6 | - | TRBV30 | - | TGTGCCTGGGGGAAACAGGCCTCTGGGGCCAACGTCCTGACTTTC | CAWGKQASGANVLTF
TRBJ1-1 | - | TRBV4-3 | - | TGCGCCAGCAGCCAAGATCGGGTGAGGGCTGCGACTGAAGCTTTCTTT | CASSQDRVRAATEAFF
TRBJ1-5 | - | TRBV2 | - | TGTGCCAGCAGTCGACCGGACAGTAGTCAGCCCCAGCATTTT | CASSRPDSSQPQHF
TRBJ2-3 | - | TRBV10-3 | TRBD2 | TGTGCCACCACCGATCGGACTAGCGGGAGAGCTACAGATACGCAGTATTTT | CATTDRTSGRATDTQYF
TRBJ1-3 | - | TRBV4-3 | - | TGCGCCAGCAGCCAAGGGACAGTCGGCTCTGGAAACACCATATATTTT | CASSQGTVGSGNTIYF
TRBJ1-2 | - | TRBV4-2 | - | TGTGCCAGCAGCCTAAACCGGACGAGAAGGAGGTACACCTTC | CASSLNRTRRRYTF
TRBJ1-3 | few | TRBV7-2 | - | TGTGCCAGCAGCTTTAGTGAAACCTACGGGTCTGGAAACACCATATATTTT | CASSFSETYGSGNTIYF
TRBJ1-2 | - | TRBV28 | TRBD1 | TGTGCCAGCAGTCCGGGACAGGGACCCTACTATGGCTACACCTTC | CASSPGQGPYYGYTF
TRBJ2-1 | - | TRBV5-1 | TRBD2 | TGCGCCAGCAGCTTGGGCGGGACTAGCGGGAGTCATGAGCAGTTCTTC | CASSLGGTSGSHEQFF
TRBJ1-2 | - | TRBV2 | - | TGTGCCAGCAGTGAAATCAGGGGTGTTAATGGCTACACCTTC | CASSEIRGVNGYTF
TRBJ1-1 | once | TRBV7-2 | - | TGTGCCAGCAGCCCCAGACAGCTATCCAATTTTGAAGCTTTCTTT | CASSPRQLSNFEAFF
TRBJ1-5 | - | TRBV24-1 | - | TGTGCCACCAGTAGTTCCAGGGATTATAGCAATCAGCCCCAGCATTTT | CATSSSRDYSNQPQHF
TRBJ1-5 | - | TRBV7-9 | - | TGTGCCAGCAGCCCGGGACACAACCTTCATAGCAATCAGCCCCAGCATTTT | CASSPGHNLHSNQPQHF
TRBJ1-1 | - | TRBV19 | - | TGTGCCAGTAGTATGGGGGGGGCGAACACTGAAGCTTTCTTT | CASSMGGANTEAFF
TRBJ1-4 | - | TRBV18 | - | TGTGCCAGCTCACAGGGACAAGCTTCAACTAATGAAAAACTGTTTTTT | CASSQGQASTNEKLFF
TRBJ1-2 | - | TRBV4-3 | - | TGCGCCAGCAGCCAAGCGGCTTCTCCGGGAGGCTACACCTTC | CASSQAASPGGYTF
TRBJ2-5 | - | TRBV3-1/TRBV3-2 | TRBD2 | TGTGCCAGCAGCCAAGTCTCGAGCGGGGGGCAAGAGACCCAGTACTTC | CASSQVSSGGQETQYF
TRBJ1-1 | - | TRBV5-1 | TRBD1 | TGCGCCAGCAGCTTGGCCAGGGGGCTGGACACTGAAGCTTTCTTT | CASSLARGLDTEAFF
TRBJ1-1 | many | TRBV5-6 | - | TGTGCCAGCAGCCACCGGACCGGGGTGGTCACTGAAGCTTTCTTT | CASSHRTGVVTEAFF
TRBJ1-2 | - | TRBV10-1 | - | TGCGCCAGCAGTGAGACAGGGACTAGCTATGGCTACACCTTC | CASSETGTSYGYTF
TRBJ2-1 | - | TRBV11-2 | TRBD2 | TGTGCCAGCAGCCAGGGACTAGTCTACAATGAGCAGTTCTTC | CASSQGLVYNEQFF